The entry below gives a single T cell receptor beta chain sequence along with its context. Its antigen is not identified. Germline values: CDR1 DFQATT, CDR2 SNEGSKA (reference sequence). Trimming removed 6 bases from V and 6 bases from J, with 18 bases in between. This CDR3 comprises 14 residues. In building TCR beta libraries, iRepertoire HTBI primers were used together with Arm-PCR of CDR3 regions. From the multiplex PCR reads, TCRdb called clonotypes with MiXCR, one entry per CDR3 protein. The repertoire holds fewer than 500,000 distinct CDR3 sequences, with about a sixth as singletons. These data are taken from a study of regulatory T cells in long-lasting Graves disease. Notes on the study in general: Investigators studied peripheral blood only, not thyroid tissue.

Documented time point: newly diagnosed GD, antithyroid drugs for less than 3 months. The TCR library was made from RNA that had been extracted from PBMCs in TRIzol. The patients included were those that came from an endocrinology department in Xi'an, China. This sample also appeared in a second study, on T cells in Graves' hyperthyroidism and ophthalmopathy. That investigation notes: Ophthalmopathy and stable hyperthyroidism were separated by a 13 V-J model.

This chain links TRBV20-1 with TRBJ2-1; D is uncertain. Sample: peripheral blood mononuclear cells (PBMCs), taken at new diagnosis, from a patient treated with antithyroid drugs. The sequence derives from a man between 40 and 49 years old with Graves disease. The CDR3 region has the DNA TGCAGTGCCCGAGAGGCGGTGACCTGCAATGAGCAGTTCTTC. Amino acids: CSAREAVTCNEQFF.